These 3 T cell receptor beta chains came from one sample sequenced in a study of human T cells and chemical hapten exposure (dated by TCRdb to 2020 to 2023). Libraries were prepared through RACE. Sequencing was performed on a NextSeq 500. TCRdb reprocessing: public reads trimmed at Q25 with fastp, clones called with MiXCR, in-frame beta chains kept. When rows share a CDR3 protein, they turn into one entry using the most common DNA and genes. The sample profile shows 35,000 to 50,000 distinct CDR3 sequences; 3.5% to 4% of them were found once. About 5.6% of the sample comes from the top ten. This specimen's time point label, interpreted: healthy volunteer bleed at 6 weeks. Unfractionated whole blood was collected in Tempus Blood RNA tubes, and total RNA was extracted from that blood. Material: whole blood. These receptors were obtained from a human donor in good health. Some clones in this sample may be carry-over from other donors' samples.

J is TRBJ2-3 and V is TRBV3-1; D is unresolved. V lost 0 bases to trimming and J lost 0 bases, with 4 bases between them. The germline V gene has CDR1 LGHDT and CDR2 YNNKEL (reference sequence). The CDR3 length is 14 residues. This CDR3 reads CASSQEPSTDTQYF. DNA for the CDR3: TGTGCCAGCAGCCAAGAGCCTAGCACAGATACGCAGTATTTT.

In its sample, this clonotype was seen many times. The CDR3 reads CASSLEVAGGFPLFF. DNA of the CDR3: TGTGCCAGCAGCTTGGAGGTAGCGGGAGGGTTTCCGTTGTTCTTC. The chain is built from TRBV7-6 and TRBJ2-1, with 11 bases that match TRBD2. CDR1 and CDR2 from the germline V gene are SGHVS and FNYEAQ. This CDR3 comprises 15 residues. V gave up 3 bases and J gave up 15 bases; unmatched junction bases: 13. Full variable domain (remainder filled in from reference TRBV7-6 and TRBJ2-1): GAGVSQSPRYKVTKRGQDVALRCDPISGHVSLYWYRQALGQGPEFLTYFNYEAQQDKSGLPNDRFSAERPEGSISTLTIQRTEQRDSAMYRCASSLEVAGGFPLFFGPGTRLTVL.

V and J are TRBV12-3 or TRBV12-4 and TRBJ1-1; D gene unclear. The CDR3 spans 11 residues. Trimming shortened V by 6 bases and J by 8 bases, and 10 bases separated the two germline ends. CDR3 sequence reads: CASRRRTEAFF. CDR3 nucleotide sequence: TGTGCCAGCAGAAGACGGACCGAAGCTTTCTTT.